These T cell receptor beta chains were read from a single sample in a study of blood T cell repertoires in COVID-19. Profiled with immunoSEQ multiplex PCR; TCRdb holds only in-frame clones, not every one. The table lists 80,000 or so clones, under 90% of them singletons. The specimen was peripheral blood. The receptor set was obtained from a man older than 75 with acute or convalescent COVID-19. Both conserved end residues are trimmed from each CDR3.

v_gene: TRBV19; j_gene: TRBJ1-6; CDR3aa: ASSAGGGPLH
v_gene: TRBV7-8; j_gene: TRBJ1-1; CDR3aa: ASSLEGQRNTEAF
v_gene: TRBV6-5; j_gene: TRBJ2-5; CDR3aa: ASSRDRQETQY
v_gene: TRBV19; j_gene: TRBJ2-7; CDR3aa: ASSPRQGGYEQY
v_gene: TRBV19; j_gene: TRBJ2-7; CDR3aa: ASSYRRNSYEQY
v_gene: TRBV28; j_gene: TRBJ2-7; CDR3aa: ASSLSGTRGYEQY
v_gene: TRBV7-2; j_gene: TRBJ1-1; CDR3aa: ASSTSGQGNTEAF
v_gene: TRBV6-5; j_gene: TRBJ1-6; CDR3aa: ASSYGPGSRSPLH
v_gene: TRBV6-2/TRBV6-3; j_gene: TRBJ2-2; CDR3aa: ASSYPRGGLLNTGELF
v_gene: TRBV12-3/TRBV12-4; j_gene: TRBJ2-1; CDR3aa: ASSPDRNEQF
v_gene: TRBV29-1; j_gene: TRBJ1-2; CDR3aa: SVEGRQGGGYT
v_gene: TRBV2; j_gene: TRBJ1-5; CDR3aa: ASSGTGGNQPQH
v_gene: TRBV5-1; j_gene: TRBJ2-5; CDR3aa: ASSLVRAGDSGETQY
v_gene: TRBV6-1; j_gene: TRBJ1-2; CDR3aa: ASSEDGKQGIVGYGYT
v_gene: TRBV12-3/TRBV12-4; j_gene: TRBJ2-5; CDR3aa: ASRRQGQETQY
v_gene: TRBV28; j_gene: TRBJ2-7; CDR3aa: ASSSLADSYEQY
v_gene: TRBV6-5; j_gene: TRBJ1-2; CDR3aa: ASTLQGPNYGYT
v_gene: TRBV19; j_gene: TRBJ1-1; CDR3aa: ASYGGFVNTEAF
v_gene: TRBV20-1; j_gene: TRBJ2-5; CDR3aa: SARSGETQY
v_gene: TRBV28; j_gene: TRBJ2-1; CDR3aa: ASSPDPGTGGDEQF
v_gene: TRBV28; j_gene: TRBJ2-7; CDR3aa: ASSTPGQAYEQY
v_gene: TRBV29-1; j_gene: TRBJ2-5; CDR3aa: SVGLAGVVETQY
v_gene: TRBV4-2; j_gene: TRBJ2-2; CDR3aa: ASSPDRGDTGELF
v_gene: TRBV7-3; j_gene: TRBJ1-2; CDR3aa: ASSSQGADYGYT
v_gene: TRBV9; j_gene: TRBJ1-2; CDR3aa: ASSGTGAPIYGYT
v_gene: TRBV6-2/TRBV6-3; j_gene: TRBJ2-7; CDR3aa: ASSLAGGQYEQY
v_gene: TRBV19; j_gene: TRBJ1-1; CDR3aa: ASEAVMNTEAF
v_gene: TRBV28; j_gene: TRBJ1-5; CDR3aa: ASRPGQGINQPQH
v_gene: TRBV28; j_gene: TRBJ1-5; CDR3aa: ASSPGQGPQPQH
v_gene: TRBV5-1; j_gene: TRBJ2-7; CDR3aa: ASSILAGSSYEQY
v_gene: TRBV30; j_gene: TRBJ2-7; CDR3aa: AWGVAGTGSPEQY
v_gene: TRBV25-1; j_gene: TRBJ2-7; CDR3aa: ASTEDRSYEQY
v_gene: TRBV27; j_gene: TRBJ2-3; CDR3aa: ASSLDLRRGQDTQY
v_gene: TRBV5-6; j_gene: TRBJ1-5; CDR3aa: ASSLGGQGATQPQH
v_gene: TRBV9; j_gene: TRBJ2-3; CDR3aa: ASSVAGRDTQY
v_gene: TRBV25-1; j_gene: TRBJ1-1; CDR3aa: ASSAQTVNTEAF
v_gene: TRBV18; j_gene: TRBJ1-1; CDR3aa: ASSPGQGRTEAF
v_gene: TRBV28; j_gene: TRBJ1-5; CDR3aa: ASSFGGWGSNQPQH
v_gene: TRBV2; j_gene: TRBJ1-1; CDR3aa: ASSEALGVPEAF
v_gene: TRBV5-4; j_gene: TRBJ2-1; CDR3aa: ASSPDRGAYNEQF
v_gene: TRBV2; j_gene: TRBJ2-5; CDR3aa: ASRETGTGVETQY
v_gene: TRBV29-1; j_gene: TRBJ1-4; CDR3aa: SVGQGPNEKLF
v_gene: TRBV4-3; j_gene: TRBJ2-4; CDR3aa: ASSAPGLKNIQY
v_gene: TRBV10-3; j_gene: TRBJ1-1; CDR3aa: AISELIGGKSEAF